One T cell receptor delta chain is described in this entry. Its antigen is undetermined. TCRdb assigns this DNA the protein of a much larger clone, which departs from its translation at residue 8; this likely reflects a read error, and the protein shown comes from translating the DNA. The sample is drawn from a study of γδ T cells in repeated Plasmodium falciparum infection. The germline gives CDR1 GEAIGNYY, CDR2 EKD. The CDR3 consists of 24 residues. J was trimmed by 4 bases and V by 3 bases; bases with no gene match: 28. General study points: In Vdelta2-negative, largely Vdelta1+, gammadelta repertoires, repeated controlled infections appeared to drive clonal selection waves.

Bulk repertoires came from Vgamma9/Vdelta2+ or Vdelta2-negative gammadelta T cells flow-sorted from PBMC. Each sorted gammadelta sample had TRG and TRD chains sequenced. TCRdb re-processed the multiplex PCR reads using CATT. The sample records 75,000 to 100,000 delta-chain clones, approximately 1.4% being singletons. Sequencing was done on a sample of gamma-delta T cells from blood. The chain couples TRDV2 to TRDJ3; 8 nucleotides align to TRDD3. The origin of this receptor is a pool of human donors (malaria-infected and uninfected, not separated). The CDR3 DNA reads as TGTGCCTGTGACTCCGTGGCGGCCCGTGAAGTTACTGGGGGTCGAAAGTGGGACACCCGACAGATGTTTTTC. Its translation is CACDSVAAREVTGGRKWDTRQMFF.